The rows below give T cell receptor beta chains drawn from one sample of a study of metastatic and nonmetastatic thyroid tumors. TCRdb re-called the PCR reads with MiXCR. The sample contains 30,000 to 35,000 clones, 16% of which appear only once. The sample comprised blood. These TCRs come from a female donor with papillary thyroid cancer or a benign thyroid nodule (not recorded which). Some clones in this sample may be carry-over from other donors' samples. Each CDR3 is given with its conserved first and last residue. A D gene is named only where the DNA matches it firmly. Expanded clones are given a class, and other clones once, few, many or no size at all.

d_call	clone_size	v_call	j_call	cdr3_aa	cdr3_nt
.	.	TRBV7-2	TRBJ2-7	CASSMAESDEQYF	TGTGCCAGCAGCATGGCAGAGTCTGACGAGCAGTACTTC
TRBD1	many	TRBV12-3/TRBV12-4	TRBJ2-5	CASSLYTGGSETQYF	TGTGCCAGCAGTCTGTATACAGGGGGCTCGGAGACCCAGTACTTC
.	many	TRBV5-1	TRBJ1-1	CASSLAGRGSEAFF	TGCGCCAGCAGCTTGGCCGGCAGGGGTTCTGAAGCTTTCTTT
TRBD1	.	TRBV5-5	TRBJ2-7	CASRRGQGVSYEQYF	TGTGCCAGCAGAAGGGGACAGGGGGTCTCCTACGAGCAGTACTTC
TRBD1	many	TRBV20-1	TRBJ1-3	CSALRDRAGNTIYF	TGCAGTGCCCTTAGGGACAGGGCTGGAAACACCATATATTTT
TRBD2	many	TRBV6-5	TRBJ2-1	CASRLLAGQSNEQFF	TGTGCCAGCAGGTTACTAGCGGGACAAAGCAATGAGCAGTTCTTC
TRBD1	many	TRBV28	TRBJ2-5	CASSFWTGRGETQYF	TGTGCCAGCAGTTTCTGGACAGGGCGGGGAGAGACCCAGTACTTC
.	many	TRBV5-1	TRBJ2-5	CASSLSGDKETQYF	TGCGCCAGCAGCTTGTCGGGGGATAAAGAGACCCAGTACTTC
TRBD1	few	TRBV5-4	TRBJ2-5	CASSWTGGKETQYF	TGTGCCAGCAGTTGGACAGGTGGGAAAGAGACCCAGTACTTC
.	medium-sized	TRBV28	TRBJ1-6	CASTDGSPLHF	TGTGCCAGCACCGATGGTTCACCCCTCCACTTT
.	.	TRBV7-2	TRBJ2-7	CASSFCLLIYEQYF	TGTGCCAGCAGCTTTTGTCTACTAATCTACGAGCAGTACTTC
.	many	TRBV27	TRBJ2-5	CASRPKGSGETQYF	TGTGCCAGCAGGCCCAAGGGGAGTGGAGAGACCCAGTACTTC
.	.	TRBV6-1	TRBJ1-1	CASETVNTEAFF	TGTGCCAGCGAGACGGTGAACACTGAAGCTTTCTTT
.	many	TRBV5-5	TRBJ2-1	CASSLAGPYNEQFF	TGTGCCAGCAGCTTGGCGGGGCCCTACAATGAGCAGTTCTTC
.	many	TRBV4-1	TRBJ2-7	CASSQASWGGSRAEQYF	TGCGCCAGCAGCCAAGCCTCCTGGGGGGGCTCAAGGGCCGAGCAGTACTTC
.	few	TRBV12-3/TRBV12-4	TRBJ1-4	CASSMDSGANEKLFF	TGTGCTAGCAGTATGGACAGTGGCGCGAATGAAAAACTGTTTTTT
.	.	TRBV5-6	TRBJ2-7	CASSDPSQGGPNHEQYF	TGTGCCAGCAGCGATCCGTCACAGGGCGGCCCAAACCACGAGCAGTACTTC
TRBD1	many	TRBV20-1	TRBJ1-2	CSALGQAAEGYGYTF	TGCAGTGCCCTCGGACAGGCCGCGGAGGGCTATGGCTACACCTTC
.	many	TRBV7-2	TRBJ2-7	CASSLVPGSVGEQYF	TGTGCCAGCAGCTTAGTCCCAGGGTCCGTAGGAGAGCAGTACTTC
.	.	TRBV5-1	TRBJ1-1	CASSQGTPNTEAFF	TGCGCCAGCAGTCAGGGGACACCGAACACTGAAGCTTTCTTT
.	many	TRBV5-1	TRBJ2-5	CASSLGQGSETQYF	TGCGCCAGCAGCTTGGGGCAGGGGAGTGAGACCCAGTACTTC
.	once	TRBV7-9	TRBJ2-1	CASSFGLSNDEQFF	TGTGCCAGCAGCTTTGGACTATCAAACGATGAGCAGTTCTTC
.	many	TRBV2	TRBJ2-5	CASRTGLPQETQYF	TGTGCCAGCAGAACGGGACTCCCCCAAGAGACCCAGTACTTC
TRBD2	many	TRBV6-1	TRBJ2-3	CASGSLADTDTQYF	TGTGCCAGCGGGTCACTAGCGGACACAGATACGCAGTATTTT
TRBD1	.	TRBV6-2/TRBV6-3	TRBJ2-7	CASSYTGTGAEQYF	TGTGCCAGCAGTTACACCGGGACAGGGGCCGAGCAGTACTTC
TRBD1	many	TRBV14	TRBJ2-2	CASSPRRGTENTGELFF	TGTGCCAGCAGTCCCCGCAGAGGGACAGAAAACACCGGGGAGCTGTTTTTT
.	many	TRBV5-6	TRBJ1-2	CASSLDKGLYGYTF	TGTGCCAGCAGCCTGGACAAAGGCCTTTATGGCTACACCTTC
TRBD2	many	TRBV27	TRBJ2-5	CASSPLEREGETQYF	TGTGCCAGCAGTCCCCTCGAGCGGGAAGGGGAGACCCAGTACTTC
TRBD2	.	TRBV5-6	TRBJ2-7	CASSLGEGGYEQYF	TGTGCCAGCAGCTTGGGCGAGGGAGGGTACGAGCAGTACTTC
.	many	TRBV30	TRBJ1-5	CAWSVQGGNQPQHF	TGTGCCTGGAGTGTACAGGGAGGGAATCAGCCCCAGCATTTT
.	many	TRBV4-1	TRBJ1-1	CASSLGTGETNTEAFF	TGCGCCAGCAGCCTCGGGACCGGAGAAACGAACACTGAAGCTTTCTTT
.	many	TRBV29-1	TRBJ2-6	CSVKSSGANVLTF	TGCAGCGTAAAGAGCTCTGGGGCCAACGTCCTGACTTTC
TRBD2	many	TRBV3-1	TRBJ2-1	CASSHALAGGLEQFF	TGTGCCAGCAGCCACGCCCTAGCGGGAGGGCTCGAGCAGTTCTTC
TRBD1	many	TRBV28	TRBJ1-5	CASSHGFGQGNQPQHF	TGTGCCAGCAGCCACGGATTCGGACAGGGGAACCAGCCCCAGCATTTT
.	.	TRBV30	TRBJ2-7	CAWSSHPPLEQYF	TGTGCCTGGAGTTCCCACCCACCCCTCGAGCAGTACTTC
.	many	TRBV15	TRBJ2-5	CATSTSTETQYF	TGTGCCACCAGCACTAGTACGGAGACCCAGTACTTC
.	many	TRBV30	TRBJ1-5	CAWSVPGSQPQHF	TGTGCCTGGAGTGTCCCAGGGTCTCAGCCCCAGCATTTT
TRBD2	.	TRBV19	TRBJ2-2	CASTVGGAGEGTGELFF	TGTGCCAGTACCGTAGGAGGAGCGGGAGAGGGCACCGGGGAGCTGTTTTTT
TRBD1	many	TRBV7-9	TRBJ1-1	CASSYASGGRTEAFF	TGTGCCAGCAGCTATGCATCAGGGGGCCGCACTGAAGCTTTCTTT
.	many	TRBV19	TRBJ2-1	CASSISRDNEQFF	TGTGCCAGTAGTATCTCCCGCGACAATGAGCAGTTCTTC